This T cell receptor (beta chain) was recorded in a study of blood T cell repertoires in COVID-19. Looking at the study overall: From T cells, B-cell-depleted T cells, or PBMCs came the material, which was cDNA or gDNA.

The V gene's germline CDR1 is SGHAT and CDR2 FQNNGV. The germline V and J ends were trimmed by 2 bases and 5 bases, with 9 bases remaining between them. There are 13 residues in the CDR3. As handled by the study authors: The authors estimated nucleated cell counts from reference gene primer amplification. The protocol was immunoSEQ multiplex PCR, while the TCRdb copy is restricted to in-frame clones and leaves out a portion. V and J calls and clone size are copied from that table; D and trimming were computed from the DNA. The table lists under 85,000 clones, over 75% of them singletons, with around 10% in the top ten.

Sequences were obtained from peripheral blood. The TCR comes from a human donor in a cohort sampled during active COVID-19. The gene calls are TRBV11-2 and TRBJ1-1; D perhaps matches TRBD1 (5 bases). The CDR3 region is CASSLRDFTEAFF. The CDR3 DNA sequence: TGTGCCAGCAGCTTACGGGACTTTACTGAAGCTTTCTTT.